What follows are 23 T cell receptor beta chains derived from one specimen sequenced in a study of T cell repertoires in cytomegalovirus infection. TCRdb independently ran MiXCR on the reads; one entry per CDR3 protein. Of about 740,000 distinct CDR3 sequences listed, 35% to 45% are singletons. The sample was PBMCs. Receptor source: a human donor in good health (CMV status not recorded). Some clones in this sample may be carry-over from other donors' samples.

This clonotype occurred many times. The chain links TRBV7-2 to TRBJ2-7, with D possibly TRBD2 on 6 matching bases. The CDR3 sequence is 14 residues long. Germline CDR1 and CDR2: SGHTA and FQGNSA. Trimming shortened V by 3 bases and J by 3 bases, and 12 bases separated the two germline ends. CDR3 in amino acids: CASSFTGVIYEQYF. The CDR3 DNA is TGTGCCAGCAGCTTTACGGGAGTTATCTACGAGCAGTACTTC.

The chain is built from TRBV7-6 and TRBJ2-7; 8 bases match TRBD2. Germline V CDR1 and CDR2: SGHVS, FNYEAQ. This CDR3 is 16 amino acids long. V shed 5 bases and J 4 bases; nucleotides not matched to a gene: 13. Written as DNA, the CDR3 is TGTGCCAGCAGCACGGGCCCGACTAGCGCGGGATACGAGCAGTACTTC. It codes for CASSTGPTSAGYEQYF.

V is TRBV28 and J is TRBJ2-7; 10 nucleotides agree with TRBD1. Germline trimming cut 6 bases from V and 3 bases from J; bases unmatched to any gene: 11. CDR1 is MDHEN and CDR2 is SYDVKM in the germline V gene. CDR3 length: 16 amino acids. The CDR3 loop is CASRSTLRDRGYEQYF. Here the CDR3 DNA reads TGTGCCAGCAGGTCAACCCTCCGGGACAGGGGCTACGAGCAGTACTTC.

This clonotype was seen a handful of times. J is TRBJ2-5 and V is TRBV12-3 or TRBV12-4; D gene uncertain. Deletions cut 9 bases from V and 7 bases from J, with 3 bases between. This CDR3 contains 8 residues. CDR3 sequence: CARATQYF. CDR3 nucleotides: TGTGCCAGAGCGACCCAGTACTTC.

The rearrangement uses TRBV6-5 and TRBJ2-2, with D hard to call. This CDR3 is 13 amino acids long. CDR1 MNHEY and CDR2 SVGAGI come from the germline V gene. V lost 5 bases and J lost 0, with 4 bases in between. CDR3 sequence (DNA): TGTGCCAGCAGTCATCCGAACACCGGGGAGCTGTTTTTT. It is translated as CASSHPNTGELFF.

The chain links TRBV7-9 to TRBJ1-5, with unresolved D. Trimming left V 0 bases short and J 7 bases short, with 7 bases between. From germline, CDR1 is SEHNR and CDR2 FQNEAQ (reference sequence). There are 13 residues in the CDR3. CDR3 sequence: CASSLAGQQPQHF. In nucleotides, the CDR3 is TGTGCCAGCAGCTTAGCGGGCCAACAGCCCCAGCATTTT.

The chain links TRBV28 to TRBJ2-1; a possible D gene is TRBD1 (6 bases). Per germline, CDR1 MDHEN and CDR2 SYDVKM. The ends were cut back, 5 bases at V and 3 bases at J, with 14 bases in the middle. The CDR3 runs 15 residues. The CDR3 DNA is TGTGCCAGCAGTATTAAACAGGGATACTACAATGAGCAGTTCTTC. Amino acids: CASSIKQGYYNEQFF.

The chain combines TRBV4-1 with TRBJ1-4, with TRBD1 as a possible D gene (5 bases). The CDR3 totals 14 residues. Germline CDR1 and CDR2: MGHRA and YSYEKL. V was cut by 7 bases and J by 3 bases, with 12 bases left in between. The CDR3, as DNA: TGCGCCAGCACCCAGGGAACTTCTAATGAAAAACTGTTTTTT. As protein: CASTQGTSNEKLFF.

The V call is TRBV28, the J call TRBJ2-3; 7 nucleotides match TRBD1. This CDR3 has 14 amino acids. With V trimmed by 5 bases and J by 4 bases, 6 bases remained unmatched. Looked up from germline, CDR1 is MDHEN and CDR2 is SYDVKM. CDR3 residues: CASSTHTGADTQYF. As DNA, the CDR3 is TGTGCCAGCAGTACACATACAGGGGCAGATACGCAGTATTTT. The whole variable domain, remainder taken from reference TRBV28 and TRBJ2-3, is DVKVTQSSRYLVKRTGEKVFLECVQDMDHENMFWYRQDPGLGLRLIYFSYDVKMKEKGDIPEGYSVSREKKERFSLILESASTNQTSMYLCASSTHTGADTQYFGPGTRLTVL.

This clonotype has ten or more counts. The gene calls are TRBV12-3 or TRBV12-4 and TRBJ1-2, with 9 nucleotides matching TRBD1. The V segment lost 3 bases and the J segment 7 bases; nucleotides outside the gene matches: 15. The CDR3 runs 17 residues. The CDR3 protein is CASSFSGTGTHRGGYTF. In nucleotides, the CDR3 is TGTGCCAGCAGTTTTTCCGGGACAGGGACCCACCGGGGTGGCTACACCTTC.

The CDR3 DNA follows: TGTGCCAGCAGCTCCACAGGATTCAACACTGAAGCTTTCTTT. It translates to CASSSTGFNTEAFF. The genes are TRBV7-3 and TRBJ1-1; possible D gene TRBD1, 5 bases. The CDR3 length is 14 residues. CDR1 SGHTA and CDR2 FQGTGA come from the germline V gene. Trimming shortened V by 4 bases and J by 2 bases, and 11 bases separated the two germline ends.

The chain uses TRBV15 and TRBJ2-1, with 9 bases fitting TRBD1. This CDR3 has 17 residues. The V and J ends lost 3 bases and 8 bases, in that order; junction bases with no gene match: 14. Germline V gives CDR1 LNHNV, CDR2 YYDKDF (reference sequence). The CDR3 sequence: CATSRESPGQGGDEQFF. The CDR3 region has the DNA TGTGCCACCAGCAGGGAAAGCCCGGGACAGGGTGGCGATGAGCAGTTCTTC.

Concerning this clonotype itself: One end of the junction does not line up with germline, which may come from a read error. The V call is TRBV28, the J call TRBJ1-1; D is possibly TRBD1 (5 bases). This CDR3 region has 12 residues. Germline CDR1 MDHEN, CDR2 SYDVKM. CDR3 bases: TGTGCCTGCAGGGTCAGGAACACTGAAGCTTTCTTT. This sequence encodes CACRVRNTEAFF.

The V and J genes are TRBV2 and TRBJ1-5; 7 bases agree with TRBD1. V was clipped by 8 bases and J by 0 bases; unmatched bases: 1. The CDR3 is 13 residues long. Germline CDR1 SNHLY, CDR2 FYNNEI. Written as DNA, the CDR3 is TGTGCCAGCGGGGACAGTAGCAATCAGCCCCAGCATTTT. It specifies CASGDSSNQPQHF.

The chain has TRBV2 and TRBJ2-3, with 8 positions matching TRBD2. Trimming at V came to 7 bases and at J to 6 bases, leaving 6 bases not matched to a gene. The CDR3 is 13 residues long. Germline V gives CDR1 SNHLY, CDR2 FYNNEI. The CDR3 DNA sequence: TGTGCCAGCAACCGACGACTAGCGGATACGCAGTATTTT. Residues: CASNRRLADTQYF.

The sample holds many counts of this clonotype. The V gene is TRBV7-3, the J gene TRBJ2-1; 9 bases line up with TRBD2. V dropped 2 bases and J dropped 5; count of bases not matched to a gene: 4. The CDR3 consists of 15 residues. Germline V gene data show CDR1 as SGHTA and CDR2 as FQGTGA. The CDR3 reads CASSLLAGFNNEQFF. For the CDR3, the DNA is TGTGCCAGCAGCTTACTAGCGGGGTTTAACAATGAGCAGTTCTTC.

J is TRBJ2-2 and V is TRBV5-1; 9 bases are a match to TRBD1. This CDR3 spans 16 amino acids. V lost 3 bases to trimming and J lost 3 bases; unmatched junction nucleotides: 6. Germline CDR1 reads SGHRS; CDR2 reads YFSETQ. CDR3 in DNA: TGCGCCAGCAGCTGGGTACAGGGGGCATACACCGGGGAGCTGTTTTTT. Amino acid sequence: CASSWVQGAYTGELFF.

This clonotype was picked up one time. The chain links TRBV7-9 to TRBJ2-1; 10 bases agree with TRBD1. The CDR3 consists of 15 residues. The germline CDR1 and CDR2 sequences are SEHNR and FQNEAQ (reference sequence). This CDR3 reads CDISNRDRGYNEQFF. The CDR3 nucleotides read TGTGACATCAGCAACCGGGACAGGGGCTACAATGAGCAGTTCTTC. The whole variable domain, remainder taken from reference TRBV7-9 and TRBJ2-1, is DTGVSQNPRHKITKRGQNVTFRCDPISEHNRLYWYRQTLGQGPEFLTYFQNEAQLEKSRLLSDRFSAERPKGSFSTLEIQRTEQGDSAMYLCDISNRDRGYNEQFFGPGTRLTVL.

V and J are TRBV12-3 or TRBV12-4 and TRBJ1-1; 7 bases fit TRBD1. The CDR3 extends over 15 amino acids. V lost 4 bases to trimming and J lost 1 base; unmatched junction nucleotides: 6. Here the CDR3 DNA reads TGTGCCAGCAGTTCATGGGACAGTGGGAACACTGAAGCTTTCTTT. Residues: CASSSWDSGNTEAFF.

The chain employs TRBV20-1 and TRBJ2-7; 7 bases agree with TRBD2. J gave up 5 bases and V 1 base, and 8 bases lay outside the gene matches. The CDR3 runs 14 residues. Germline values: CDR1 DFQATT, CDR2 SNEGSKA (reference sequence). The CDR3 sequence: CSARVAGVRNEQYF. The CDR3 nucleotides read TGCAGTGCTAGAGTGGCGGGAGTGAGGAACGAGCAGTACTTC.

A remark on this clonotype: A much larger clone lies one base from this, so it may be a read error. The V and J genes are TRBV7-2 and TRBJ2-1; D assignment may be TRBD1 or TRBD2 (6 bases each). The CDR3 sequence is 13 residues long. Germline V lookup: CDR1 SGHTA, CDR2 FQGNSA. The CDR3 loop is CASSLGGPGEQCF. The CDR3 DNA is TGTGCCAGCAGCTTGGGGGGCCCGGGTGAGCAGTGCTTC.

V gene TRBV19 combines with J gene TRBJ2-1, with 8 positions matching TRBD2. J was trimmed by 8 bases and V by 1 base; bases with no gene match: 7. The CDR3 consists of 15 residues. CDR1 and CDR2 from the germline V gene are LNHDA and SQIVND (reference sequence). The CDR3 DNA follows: TGTGCCAGTAGTATAGTTACTAGCGGAGGGGATGAGCAGTTCTTC. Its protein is CASSIVTSGGDEQFF. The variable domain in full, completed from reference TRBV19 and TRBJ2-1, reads DGGITQSPKYLFRKEGQNVTLSCEQNLNHDAMYWYRQDPGQGLRLIYYSQIVNDFQKGDIAEGYSVSREKKESFPLTVTSAQKNPTAFYLCASSIVTSGGDEQFFGPGTRLTVL.

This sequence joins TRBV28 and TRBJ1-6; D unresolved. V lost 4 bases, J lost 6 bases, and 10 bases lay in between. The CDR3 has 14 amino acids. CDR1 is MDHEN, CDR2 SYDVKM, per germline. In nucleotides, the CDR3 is TGTGCCAGCAGTTCCGGAGGGATTAATTCACCCCTCCACTTT. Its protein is CASSSGGINSPLHF.